The present TCR beta chain was sequenced within a study of immune reconstitution after stem cell transplant in scleroderma. Each CDR3 protein is one row after TCRdb ran MiXCR on the RT-PCR reads. The sample lists a few thousand distinct CDR3 sequences, 7% to 9% seen once, with 10% in the top ten. Within the sample, this clonotype is medium-sized. The sample was collected before or after autologous hematopoietic stem cell transplantation (not recorded which). The clonotype comes from a male donor with systemic sclerosis.

The CDR3 nucleotides read TGCGCCAGCAGCTTGGCGCAGGGAGTTGGTACTGAAGCTTTCTTT. This gives the protein CASSLAQGVGTEAFF. The rearrangement links TRBV5-1 to TRBJ1-1; a possible D gene is TRBD1 (5 bases). This CDR3 has 15 residues. CDR1 SGHRS and CDR2 YFSETQ come from the germline V gene. V was pared by 0 bases and J by 5 bases, with 14 bases between.